The clone carrying this T cell receptor (beta chain) was detected ten times or more. Its antigen is still unknown. This entry is derived from a study of blood T cells in healthy people across ages. Study-wide points: Roughly linear declines in TCR beta diversity per million T cells occurred with age. Higher diversity, along with more naive CD4+ cells, distinguished long-lived donors from aged donors.

V lost 6 bases and J 2 bases, leaving 14 bases between the germline ends. CDR1 and CDR2 (germline): SNHLY, FYNNEI. The CDR3 loop spans 15 amino acids. Alongside a J-beta primer mix, a sample-barcoded 5' primer served in a second PCR lasting roughly 7 to 11 cycles. Each sample provided no less than 2.5 million CDR3-containing paired-end reads. TCRdb itself ran the 5' RACE reads through MiXCR, one entry per CDR3 protein. The sample yields 600,000 or so distinct CDR3 sequences, about 30% seen once. The gene calls are TRBV2 and TRBJ2-1, with D tentatively TRBD1 (6 bases). This sequence originates from an elderly woman in good health. The sample consisted of blood. CDR3 DNA sequence: TGTGCCAGCAGAGGGGCAGGGGCGGCCTACAATGAGCAGTTCTTC. It codes for CASRGAGAAYNEQFF.